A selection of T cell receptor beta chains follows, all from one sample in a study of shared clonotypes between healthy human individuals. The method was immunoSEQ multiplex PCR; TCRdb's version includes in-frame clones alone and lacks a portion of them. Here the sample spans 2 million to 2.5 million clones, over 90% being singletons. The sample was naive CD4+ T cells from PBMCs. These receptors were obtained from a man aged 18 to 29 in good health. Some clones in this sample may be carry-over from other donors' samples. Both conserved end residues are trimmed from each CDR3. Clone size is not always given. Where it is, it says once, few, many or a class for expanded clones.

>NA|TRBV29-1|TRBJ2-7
SVVTSYEQY
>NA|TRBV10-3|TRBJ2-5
AISESIERMVEEQETQY
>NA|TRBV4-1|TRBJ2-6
ASSQELGRIPFRPGANVLT
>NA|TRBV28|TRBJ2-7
ASSSRYEQY
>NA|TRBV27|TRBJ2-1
ASSFGPTPRNEQF
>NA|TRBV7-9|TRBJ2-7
ASSFEGGTEQY
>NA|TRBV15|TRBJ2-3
ATSRARGGGGVTDTQY
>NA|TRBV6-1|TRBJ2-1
ASTAGTSGNNEQF
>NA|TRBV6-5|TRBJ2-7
AAGGGRGVEQY
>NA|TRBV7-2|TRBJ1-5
ASSLGGESQH
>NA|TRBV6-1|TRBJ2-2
ASSGRTVRGTGELF
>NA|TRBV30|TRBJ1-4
AWSPLSEILF
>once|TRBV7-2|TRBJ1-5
ASSPSTGINQPQH
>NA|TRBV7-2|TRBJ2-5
ASSPLPDRGQETQY
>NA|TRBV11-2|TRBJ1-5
ASSLYEGQPQH
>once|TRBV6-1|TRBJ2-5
ASRTGTGQETQY
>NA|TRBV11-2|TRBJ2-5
ASSSRRGGETQY
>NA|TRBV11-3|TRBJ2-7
ASKPAGSYEQY
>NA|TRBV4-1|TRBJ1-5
ASSRPGEYSNQPQH
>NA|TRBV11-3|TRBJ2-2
ASSYGVSGELF
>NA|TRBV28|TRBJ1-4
ASSFRGSATNEKLF
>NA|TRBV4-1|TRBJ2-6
ASRPGLHSGANVLT
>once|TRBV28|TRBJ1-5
ASTQARGTLNPQH
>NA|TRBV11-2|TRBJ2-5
ASSDAQGMGETQY
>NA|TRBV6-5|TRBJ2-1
ASTSVAGGYNEQF
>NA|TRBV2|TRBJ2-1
ASRLAGVEQF
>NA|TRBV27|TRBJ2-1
ASSLYRAGEYEQF
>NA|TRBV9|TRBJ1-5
ASSVDGHQPQH
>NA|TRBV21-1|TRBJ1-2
ASSPHARMVPGYGYT
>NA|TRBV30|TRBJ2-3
AWQTGGQDTQY
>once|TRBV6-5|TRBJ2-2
ASSYSSVNTGELF
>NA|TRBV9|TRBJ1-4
ASSAMDRGLEKLF
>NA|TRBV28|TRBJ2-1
ASSYGLAVPNEQF
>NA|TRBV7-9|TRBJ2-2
ASSFSVSTGELF
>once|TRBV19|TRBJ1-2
ASSIRGNYGYT
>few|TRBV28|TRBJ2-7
ASSSPYEQY
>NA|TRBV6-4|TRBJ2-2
ASSDQVNTGELF
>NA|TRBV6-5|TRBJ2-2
ASRRPGVTGELF
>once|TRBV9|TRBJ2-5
ASSVGAGGIRQETQY
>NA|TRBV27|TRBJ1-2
ASMSLPGVGYGYT
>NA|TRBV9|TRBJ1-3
ASSGQGAVGNTIY
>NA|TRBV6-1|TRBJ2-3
ASSLLAGGPDTQY